This passage covers 9 T cell receptor beta chains from one sample sequenced in a study of response to subunit inactivated influenza vaccine. TCRdb re-called the RT-PCR reads through MiXCR, storing one row per CDR3 protein. The sample has around 850,000 distinct CDR3 sequences; around a sixth are singletons. The input for sequencing was PBMCs from blood, taken 5 to 6 days after vaccination. All receptors derive from a man aged 45 to 65 who received an inactivated influenza vaccine.

The rearrangement uses TRBV12-3 or TRBV12-4 and TRBJ2-7; 9 bases align to TRBD1. J lost 0 bases, V lost 5 bases, and 11 bases had no gene match. This CDR3 has 17 amino acids. The CDR3 is CASSRSGQGPSSYEQYF. CDR3 coding DNA: TGTGCCAGCAGTCGATCCGGACAGGGGCCGAGCTCCTACGAGCAGTACTTC.

The CDR3 nucleotides read TGTGCCAGCAGCTTAGGTCCCAGGGGGCGAATCGGGGAGCTGTTTTTT. It yields the protein CASSLGPRGRIGELFF. V gene TRBV7-6 combines with J gene TRBJ2-2, with TRBD1 matching 8 bases. CDR1 is SGHVS, CDR2 FNYEAQ, per germline. V trimming: 1 base; J trimming: 7 bases; junction bases outside the gene matches: 8. The CDR3 sequence is 16 residues long.

Remarks on this clonotype: Compared with germline, one end of the junction differs, possibly owing to a read error. J is TRBJ2-3 and V is TRBV20-1; 7 bases are a match to TRBD2. This CDR3 is 14 amino acids long. Germline assignment: CDR1 DFQATT and CDR2 SNEGSKA (reference sequence). The CDR3 DNA reads TGCAGTACTAGCGTTATGGTGGGCACAAATACGCAGTATTTT. Amino acids: CSTSVMVGTNTQYF.

V and J are TRBV4-1 and TRBJ2-7; the D is unclear. Deletions cut 0 bases from V and 0 bases from J, with 9 bases between. The CDR3 totals 15 residues. CDR1 MGHRA and CDR2 YSYEKL come from the germline V gene. The CDR3 region has the DNA TGCGCCAGCAGCCAAGATCGGAAAAGCTCCTACGAGCAGTACTTC. This translates into CASSQDRKSSYEQYF.

This clonotype was seen a few times. The rearrangement links TRBV4-2 to TRBJ2-4; a possible D gene is TRBD1 (5 bases). The CDR3 runs to 19 residues. Trimming cost V 0 bases and J 0 bases, with 18 bases left between them. Germline values: CDR1 LGHNA, CDR2 YNFKEQ. The CDR3 protein is CASSQDRAKTVLAKNIQYF. The CDR3 bases are TGTGCCAGCAGCCAAGACCGCGCAAAGACAGTCCTAGCCAAAAACATTCAGTACTTC.

The V and J genes are TRBV7-2 and TRBJ2-5, with 10 bases identical to TRBD2. In germline, CDR1 is SGHTA, CDR2 FQGNSA. J was trimmed by 2 bases and V by 5 bases; bases with no gene match: 8. The CDR3 has 16 amino acids. Here the CDR3 DNA reads TGTGCCAGCAGCCCACCGGGACTAGCGAGACAAGAGACCCAGTACTTC. It encodes CASSPPGLARQETQYF.

In its sample, this clonotype was seen a few times. Its ends do not fully match the called genes, so a read error is possible. The chain employs TRBV7-2 and TRBJ2-5, with D uncertain. Germline CDR1 reads SGHTA; CDR2 reads FQGNSA. The CDR3 covers 13 residues. The CDR3 sequence is CASSLAVVASPNF. Written as DNA, the CDR3 is TGTGCCAGCAGCTTAGCGGTGGTTGCGTCCCCAAACTTC.

This clonotype was seen a handful of times. The chain joins TRBV5-6 to TRBJ2-1; TRBD1 agrees at 8 bases. The trim removed 4 bases at V and 9 bases at J, leaving 3 bases unmatched. Germline V gene sequence: CDR1 SGHDT, CDR2 YYEEEE. CDR3 length equals 12 residues. The CDR3 is CASSTGTGEQFF. DNA of the CDR3: TGTGCCAGCAGCACGGGGACAGGTGAGCAGTTCTTC.

The rearrangement links TRBV7-9 to TRBJ2-5, with a tentative D call TRBD2 (6 bases). The CDR3 length is 16 residues. The V gene's germline CDR1 is SEHNR and CDR2 FQNEAQ (reference sequence). Between the trimmed V and J ends, which lost 4 bases and 2 bases, there was a span of 17 bases. The CDR3 loop is CASSSPGVAAQETQYF. The CDR3 DNA reads TGTGCCAGCAGCTCCCCGGGGGTAGCGGCTCAAGAGACCCAGTACTTC.